This TCR beta chain is from a study of shared clonotypes between healthy human individuals. Study overall: Three CD4 naive, three CD4 memory, two CD8 naive and one CD8 memory plate were used per donor. Study-wide findings and caveats: The researchers took only blood, and tissue repertoires probably look different.

The V end was cut by 5 bases, the J end by 6 bases, with 14 bases between. CDR1 is MNHNS, CDR2 SASEGT, per germline. The CDR3 contains 13 residues. As processed by the authors: ImmunoSEQ output lacked quality scores and full-length reads, limiting matched filtering. Measured with immunoSEQ multiplex PCR; TCRdb has only the in-frame clones, and not every one. That table gives V, J and clone size, and the DNA gave D and trimming. The profile shows approximately 740,000 clones, around 93% of them singletons. Terminally differentiated effector memory CD45RA+ cells were excluded from the naive CD8 cells, which were CD45RO-negative and positively selected for CCR7. A remark on this clone: Its antigen is still unknown.

Sequenced sample: naive CD8+ T cells sorted from blood. The V call is TRBV6-1, the J call TRBJ2-7, with D possibly matching TRBD2 (6 bases). The sequence was collected from a man aged 25-45 years in good health. The CDR3 here is CASSNSGVREQYF. The CDR3 bases are TGTGCCAGCAGTAACTCGGGAGTCCGCGAGCAGTACTTC.